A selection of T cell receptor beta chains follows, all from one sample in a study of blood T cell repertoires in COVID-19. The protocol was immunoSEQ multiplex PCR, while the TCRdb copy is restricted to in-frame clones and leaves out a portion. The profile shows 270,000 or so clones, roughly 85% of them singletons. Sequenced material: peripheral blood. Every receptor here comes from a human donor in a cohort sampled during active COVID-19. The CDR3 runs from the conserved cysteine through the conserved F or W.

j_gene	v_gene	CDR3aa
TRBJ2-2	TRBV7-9	CASSGQVVGELFF
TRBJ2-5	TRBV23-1	CASSQSGQTQYF
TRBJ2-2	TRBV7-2	CASSLRGRNTGELFF
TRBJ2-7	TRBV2	CASSIGQSSSYEQYF
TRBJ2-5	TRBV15	CATSSLGGLQETQYF
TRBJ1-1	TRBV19	CASSPRSVPNTEAFF
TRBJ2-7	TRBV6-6	CASSYGDTYEQYF
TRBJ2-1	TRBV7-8	CASSLAISRGGEQFF
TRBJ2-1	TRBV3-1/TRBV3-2	CASSPLAGGYNEQFF
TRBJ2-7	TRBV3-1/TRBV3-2	CASSQGRLDRYEQYF
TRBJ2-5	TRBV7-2	CASSQQETQYF
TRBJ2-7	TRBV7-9	CASRGQGYEQYF
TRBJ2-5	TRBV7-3	CASSGGASETQYF
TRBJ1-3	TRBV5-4	CASSLLNSDTIYF
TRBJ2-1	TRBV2	CASSGGQGPYNEQFF
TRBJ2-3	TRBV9	CASSRRTSGLDTQYF
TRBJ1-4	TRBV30	CAWSGTATNEKLFF
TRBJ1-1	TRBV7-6	CASSLAGRGKGTEAFF
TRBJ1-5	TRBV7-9	CASSLDVTNNQPQHF
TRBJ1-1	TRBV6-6	CASSYSEALTEAFF
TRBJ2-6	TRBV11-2	CASSPVHSGANVLTF
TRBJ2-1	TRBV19	CASSIEGQGTYNEQFF
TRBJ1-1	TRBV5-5	CASSLGVGQGVTEAFF
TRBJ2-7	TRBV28	CASSLSVQRGYEQYF
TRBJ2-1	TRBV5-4	CASSQTSGRGYEQFF
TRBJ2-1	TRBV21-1	CASSNEGFRQDGNEQFF
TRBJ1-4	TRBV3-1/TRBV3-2	CASSPQKTGGGKLFF
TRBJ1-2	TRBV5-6	CASSLGQRSYGYTF
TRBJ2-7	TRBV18	CASSLRQGSSYEQYF
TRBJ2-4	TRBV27	CASSPRLAGVHIQYF
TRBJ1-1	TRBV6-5	CASSYEADPNTEAFF
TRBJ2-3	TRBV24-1	CATSVGGRALTDTQYF
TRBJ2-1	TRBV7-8	CASSRAPDIYNEQFF